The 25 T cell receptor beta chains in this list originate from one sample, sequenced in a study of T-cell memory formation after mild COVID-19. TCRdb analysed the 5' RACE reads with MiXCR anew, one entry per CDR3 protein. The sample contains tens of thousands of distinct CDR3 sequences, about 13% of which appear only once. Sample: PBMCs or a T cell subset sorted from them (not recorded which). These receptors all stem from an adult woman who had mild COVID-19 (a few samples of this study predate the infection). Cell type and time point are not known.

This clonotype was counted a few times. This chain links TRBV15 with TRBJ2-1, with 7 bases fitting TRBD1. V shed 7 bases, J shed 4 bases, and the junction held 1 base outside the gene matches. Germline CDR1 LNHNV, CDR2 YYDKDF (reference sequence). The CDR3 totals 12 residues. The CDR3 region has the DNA TGTGCCACCAAGGGACAGTACAATGAGCAGTTCTTC. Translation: CATKGQYNEQFF. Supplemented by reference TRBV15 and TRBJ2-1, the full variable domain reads DAMVIQNPRYQVTQFGKPVTLSCSQTLNHNVMYWYQQKSSQAPKLLFHYYDKDFNNEADTPDNFQSRRPNTSFCFLDIRSPGLGDTAMYLCATKGQYNEQFFGPGTRLTVL.

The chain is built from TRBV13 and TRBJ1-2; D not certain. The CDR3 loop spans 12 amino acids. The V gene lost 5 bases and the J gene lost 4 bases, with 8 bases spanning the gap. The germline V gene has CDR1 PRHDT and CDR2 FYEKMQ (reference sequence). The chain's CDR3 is CASSQHAYGYTF. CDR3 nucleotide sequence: TGTGCCAGCAGCCAACACGCCTATGGCTACACCTTC.

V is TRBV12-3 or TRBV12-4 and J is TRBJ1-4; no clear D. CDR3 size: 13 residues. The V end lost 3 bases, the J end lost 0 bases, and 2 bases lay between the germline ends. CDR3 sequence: CASSLSTNEKLFF. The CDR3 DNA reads TGTGCCAGCAGTTTGTCAACTAATGAAAAACTGTTTTTT.

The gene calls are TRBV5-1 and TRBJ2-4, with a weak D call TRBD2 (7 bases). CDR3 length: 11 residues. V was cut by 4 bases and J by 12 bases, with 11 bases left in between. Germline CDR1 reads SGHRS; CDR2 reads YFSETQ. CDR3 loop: CASSAGDNQYF. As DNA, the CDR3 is TGCGCCAGCAGCGCGGGGGACAATCAGTACTTC.

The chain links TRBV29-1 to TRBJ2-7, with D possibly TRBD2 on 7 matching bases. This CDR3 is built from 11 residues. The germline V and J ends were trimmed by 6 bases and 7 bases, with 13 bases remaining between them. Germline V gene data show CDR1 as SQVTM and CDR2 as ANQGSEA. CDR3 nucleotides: TGCAGCGTCAGGGGCGGGGGTGAGCAGTACTTC. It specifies CSVRGGGEQYF.

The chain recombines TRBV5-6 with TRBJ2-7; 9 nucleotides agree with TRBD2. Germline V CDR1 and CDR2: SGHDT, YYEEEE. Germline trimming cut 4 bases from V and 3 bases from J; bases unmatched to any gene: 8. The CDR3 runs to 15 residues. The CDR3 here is CASSQLAGEVYEQYF. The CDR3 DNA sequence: TGTGCCAGCAGCCAATTAGCGGGAGAGGTCTACGAGCAGTACTTC.

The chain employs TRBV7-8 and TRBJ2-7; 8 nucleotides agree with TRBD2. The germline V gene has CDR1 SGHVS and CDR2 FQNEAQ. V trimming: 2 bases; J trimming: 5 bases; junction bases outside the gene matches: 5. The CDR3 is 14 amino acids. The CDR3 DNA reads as TGTGCCAGCAGCTTACTAGCGGGCCTCGACGAGCAGTACTTC. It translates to CASSLLAGLDEQYF. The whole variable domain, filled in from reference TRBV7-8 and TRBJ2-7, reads GAGVSQSPRYKVAKRGQDVALRCDPISGHVSLFWYQQALGQGPEFLTYFQNEAQLDKSGLPSDRFFAERPEGSVSTLKIQRTQQEDSAVYLCASSLLAGLDEQYFGPGTRLTVT.

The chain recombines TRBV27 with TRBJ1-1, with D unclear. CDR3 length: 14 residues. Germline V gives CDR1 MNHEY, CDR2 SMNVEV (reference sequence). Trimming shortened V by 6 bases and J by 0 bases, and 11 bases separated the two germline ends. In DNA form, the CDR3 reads TGTGCCAGCAGAGTATTGGGGTTGAACACTGAAGCTTTCTTT. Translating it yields CASRVLGLNTEAFF.

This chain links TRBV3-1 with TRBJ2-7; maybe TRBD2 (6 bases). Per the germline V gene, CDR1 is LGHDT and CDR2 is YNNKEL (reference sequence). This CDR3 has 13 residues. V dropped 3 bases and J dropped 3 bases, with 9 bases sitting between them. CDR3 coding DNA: TGTGCCAGCAGCCAGCCGGGGGACTACGAGCAGTACTTC. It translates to CASSQPGDYEQYF.

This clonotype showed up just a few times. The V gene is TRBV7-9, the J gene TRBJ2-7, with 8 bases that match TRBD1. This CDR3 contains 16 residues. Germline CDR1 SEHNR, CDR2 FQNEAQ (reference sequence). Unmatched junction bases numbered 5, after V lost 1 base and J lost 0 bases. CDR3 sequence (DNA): TGTGCCAGCAGCTTAGGGACAGGACAGGGCTCCTACGAGCAGTACTTC. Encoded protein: CASSLGTGQGSYEQYF.

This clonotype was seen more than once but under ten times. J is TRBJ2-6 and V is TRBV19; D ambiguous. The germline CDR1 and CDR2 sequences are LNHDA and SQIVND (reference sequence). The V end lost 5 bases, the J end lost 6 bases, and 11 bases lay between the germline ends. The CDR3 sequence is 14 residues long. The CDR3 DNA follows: TGTGCCAGTAGTCCCGCCCTTGAGGCCAACGTCCTGACTTTC. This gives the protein CASSPALEANVLTF.

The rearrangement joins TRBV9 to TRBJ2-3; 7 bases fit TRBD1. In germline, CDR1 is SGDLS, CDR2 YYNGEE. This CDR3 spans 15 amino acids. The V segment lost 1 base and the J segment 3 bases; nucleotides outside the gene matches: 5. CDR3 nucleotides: TGTGCCAGCAGCGTACAGGGGGTATCAACAGATACGCAGTATTTT. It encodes CASSVQGVSTDTQYF.

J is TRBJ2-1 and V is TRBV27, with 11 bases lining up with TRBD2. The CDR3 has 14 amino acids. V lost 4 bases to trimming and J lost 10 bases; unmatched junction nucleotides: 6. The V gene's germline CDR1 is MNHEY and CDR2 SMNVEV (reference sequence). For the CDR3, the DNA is TGTGCCAGCAGTTCGGGACTAGCGGCACAGGAGCAGTTCTTC. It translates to CASSSGLAAQEQFF.

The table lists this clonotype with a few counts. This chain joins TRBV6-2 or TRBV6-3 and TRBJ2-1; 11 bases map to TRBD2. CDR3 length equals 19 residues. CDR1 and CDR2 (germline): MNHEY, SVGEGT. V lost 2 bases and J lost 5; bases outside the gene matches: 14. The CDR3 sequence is CASSYRDLTSGRPHNEQFF. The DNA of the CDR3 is TGTGCCAGCAGTTACCGTGACCTAACTAGCGGGAGACCTCACAATGAGCAGTTCTTC.

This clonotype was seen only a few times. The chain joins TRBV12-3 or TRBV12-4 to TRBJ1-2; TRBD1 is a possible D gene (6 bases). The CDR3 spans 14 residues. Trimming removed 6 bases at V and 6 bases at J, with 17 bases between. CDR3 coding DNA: TGTGCCAGCAGCTTTGGGACACTCCTAGATGGCTACACCTTC. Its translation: CASSFGTLLDGYTF.

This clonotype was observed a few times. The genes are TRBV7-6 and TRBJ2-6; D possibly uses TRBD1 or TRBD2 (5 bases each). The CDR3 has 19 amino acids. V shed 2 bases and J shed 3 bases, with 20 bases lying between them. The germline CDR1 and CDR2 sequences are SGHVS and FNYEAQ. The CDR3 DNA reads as TGTGCCAGCAGCTTAACCCACGCAGGGAGCTTAGGTGGGGCCAACGTCCTGACTTTC. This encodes CASSLTHAGSLGGANVLTF.

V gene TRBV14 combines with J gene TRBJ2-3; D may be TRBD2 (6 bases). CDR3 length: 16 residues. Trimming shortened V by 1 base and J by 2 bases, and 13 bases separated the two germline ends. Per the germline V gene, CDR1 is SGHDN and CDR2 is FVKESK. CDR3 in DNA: TGTGCCAGCAGCCAAGGAGTTTCGCGGGACACAGATACGCAGTATTTT. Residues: CASSQGVSRDTDTQYF.

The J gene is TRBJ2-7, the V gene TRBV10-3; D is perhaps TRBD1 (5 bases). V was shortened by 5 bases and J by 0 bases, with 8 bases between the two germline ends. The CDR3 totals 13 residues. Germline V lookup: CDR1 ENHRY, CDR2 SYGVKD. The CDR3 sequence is CAISPDSSYEQYF. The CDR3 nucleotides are TGTGCCATCAGTCCCGACAGCTCCTACGAGCAGTACTTC.

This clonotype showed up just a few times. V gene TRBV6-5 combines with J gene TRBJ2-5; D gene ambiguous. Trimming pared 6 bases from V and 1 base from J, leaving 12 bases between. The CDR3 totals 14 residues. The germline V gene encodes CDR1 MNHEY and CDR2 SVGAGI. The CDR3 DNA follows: TGTGCCAGCAGGATAAGACAAAGCCAAGAGACCCAGTACTTC. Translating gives CASRIRQSQETQYF.

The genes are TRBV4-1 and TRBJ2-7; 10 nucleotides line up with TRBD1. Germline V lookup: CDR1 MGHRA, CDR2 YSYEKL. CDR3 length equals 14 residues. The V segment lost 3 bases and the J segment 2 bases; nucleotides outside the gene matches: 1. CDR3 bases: TGCGCCAGCAGCCAGGGACAGGGGACCTACGAGCAGTACTTC. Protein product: CASSQGQGTYEQYF.

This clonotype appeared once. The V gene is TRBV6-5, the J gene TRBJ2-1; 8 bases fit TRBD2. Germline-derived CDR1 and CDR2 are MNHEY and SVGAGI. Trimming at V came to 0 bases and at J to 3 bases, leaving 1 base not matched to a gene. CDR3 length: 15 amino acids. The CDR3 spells CASSYSGLGYNEQFF. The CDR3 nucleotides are TGTGCCAGCAGTTACTCGGGACTAGGCTACAATGAGCAGTTCTTC.

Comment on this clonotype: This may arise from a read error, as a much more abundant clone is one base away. CDR3 amino acids: CASSTWKGPGELFF. The CDR3 DNA reads as TGTGCCAGCAGCACGTGGAAGGGTCCCGGGGAGCTGTTTTTT. The chain joins TRBV7-9 to TRBJ2-2; D is unresolved. V was trimmed by 5 bases and J by 6 bases, leaving 13 bases between them. Germline V lookup: CDR1 SEHNR, CDR2 FQNEAQ (reference sequence). The CDR3 has 14 residues.

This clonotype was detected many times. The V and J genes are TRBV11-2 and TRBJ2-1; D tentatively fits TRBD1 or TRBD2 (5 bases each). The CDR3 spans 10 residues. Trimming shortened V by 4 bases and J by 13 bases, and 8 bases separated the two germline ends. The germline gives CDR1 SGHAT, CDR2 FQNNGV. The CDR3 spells CASSSGAQFF. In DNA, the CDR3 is TGTGCCAGCAGCTCCGGGGCTCAGTTCTTC.

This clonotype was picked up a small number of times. The CDR3 reads CASRLGLAASTDTQYF. CDR3 in DNA: TGTGCCAGCAGACTCGGACTAGCGGCTAGCACAGATACGCAGTATTTT. The chain joins TRBV12-3 or TRBV12-4 to TRBJ2-3, with 10 bases matching TRBD2. V trimming: 6 bases; J trimming: 0 bases; junction bases outside the gene matches: 6. The length of the CDR3 is 16 residues.

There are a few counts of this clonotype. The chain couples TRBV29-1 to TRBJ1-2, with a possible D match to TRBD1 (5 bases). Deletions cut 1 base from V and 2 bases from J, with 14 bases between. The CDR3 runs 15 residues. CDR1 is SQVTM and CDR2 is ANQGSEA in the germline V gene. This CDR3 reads CSVEGEQGRNYGYTF. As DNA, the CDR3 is TGCAGCGTTGAAGGGGAGCAGGGAAGGAACTATGGCTACACCTTC.